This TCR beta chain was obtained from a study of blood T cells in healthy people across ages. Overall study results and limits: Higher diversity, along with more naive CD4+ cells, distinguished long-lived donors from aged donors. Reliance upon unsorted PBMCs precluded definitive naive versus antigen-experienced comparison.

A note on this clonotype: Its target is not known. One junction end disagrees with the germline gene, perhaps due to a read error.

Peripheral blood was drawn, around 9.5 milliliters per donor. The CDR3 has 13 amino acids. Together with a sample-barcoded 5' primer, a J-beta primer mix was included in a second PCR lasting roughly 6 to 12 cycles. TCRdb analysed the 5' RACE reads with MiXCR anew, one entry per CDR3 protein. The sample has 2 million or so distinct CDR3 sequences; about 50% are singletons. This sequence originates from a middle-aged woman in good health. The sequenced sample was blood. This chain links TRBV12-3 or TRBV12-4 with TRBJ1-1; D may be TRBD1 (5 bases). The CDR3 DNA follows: TGTGCCAGCAGTGTATGGGGGAACACTGAGGCTTTCTTT. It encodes CASSVWGNTEAFF.